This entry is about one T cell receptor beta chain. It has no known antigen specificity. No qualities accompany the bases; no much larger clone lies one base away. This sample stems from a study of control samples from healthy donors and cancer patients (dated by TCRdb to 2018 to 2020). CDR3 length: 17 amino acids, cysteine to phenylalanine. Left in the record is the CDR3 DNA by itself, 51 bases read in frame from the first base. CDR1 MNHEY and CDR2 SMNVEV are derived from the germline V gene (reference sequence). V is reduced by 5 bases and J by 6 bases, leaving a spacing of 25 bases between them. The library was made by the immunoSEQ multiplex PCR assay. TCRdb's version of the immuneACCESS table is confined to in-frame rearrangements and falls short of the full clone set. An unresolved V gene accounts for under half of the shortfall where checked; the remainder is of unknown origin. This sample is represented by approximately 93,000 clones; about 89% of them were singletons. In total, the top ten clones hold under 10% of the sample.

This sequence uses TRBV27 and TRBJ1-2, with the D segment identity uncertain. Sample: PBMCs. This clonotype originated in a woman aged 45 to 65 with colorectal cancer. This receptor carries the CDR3 CASSPTRTGLVTHGYTF. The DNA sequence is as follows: TGTGCCAGCAGTCCCACCAGGACCGGCCTTGTCACGCATGGCTACACCTTC.